These 18 T cell receptor beta chains came from one sample sequenced in a study of blood T cell repertoires in COVID-19. Assay: immunoSEQ multiplex PCR; the TCRdb copy retains only in-frame clones and omits some. The sample has over 150,000 clones; roughly four fifths are singletons. Sequencing used PBMCs or T cells enriched from blood (not recorded which). All receptors derive from a man in his forties who had recovered from COVID-19.

The chain uses TRBV27 and TRBJ2-1; perhaps TRBD2 as D (5 bases). The CDR3 totals 16 residues. CDR1 MNHEY and CDR2 SMNVEV come from the germline V gene (reference sequence). Trimming stripped 3 bases from V and 0 bases from J, with 12 bases between. Here the CDR3 DNA reads TGTGCCAGCAGTTTCGAGGGAGTTAGCTCCTACAATGAGCAGTTCTTC. It yields the protein CASSFEGVSSYNEQFF.

V and J are TRBV6-5 and TRBJ1-2, with D possibly being TRBD1 (6 bases). There are 14 residues in the CDR3. V lost 6 bases and J lost 0, with 11 bases in between. Germline CDR1 is MNHEY and CDR2 is SVGAGI. The CDR3 nucleotides are TGTGCCAGCAGGAGGGACACCACTAACTATGGCTACACCTTC. Translated: CASRRDTTNYGYTF.

The rearrangement links TRBV7-9 to TRBJ1-4, with a possible D match to TRBD1 (6 bases). The CDR3 loop spans 16 amino acids. Germline CDR1 SEHNR, CDR2 FQNEAQ (reference sequence). Trimming pared 4 bases from V and 7 bases from J, leaving 19 bases between. The CDR3 bases are TGTGCCAGCAGCTCCCCTTCGGGGGGCGGTGGTGAAAAACTGTTTTTT. Amino acids: CASSSPSGGGGEKLFF. The whole variable domain, filled in from reference TRBV7-9 and TRBJ1-4, reads DTGVSQNPRHKITKRGQNVTFRCDPISEHNRLYWYRQTLGQGPEFLTYFQNEAQLEKSRLLSDRFSAERPKGSFSTLEIQRTEQGDSAMYLCASSSPSGGGGEKLFFGSGTQLSVL.

The sample holds a few counts of this clone. This chain links TRBV18 with TRBJ1-3, with D uncertain. The CDR3 runs 16 residues. CDR1 is KGHSH, CDR2 LQKENI, per germline. With 3 bases removed from V and 0 bases from J, the gap between germline ends came to 12 bases. In DNA, the CDR3 is TGTGCCAGCTCACCTGGGGAGGCTGTCTCTGGAAACACCATATATTTT. Translated: CASSPGEAVSGNTIYF.

The table lists this clone with a count of one. The CDR3 region has the DNA TGTGCCAGTAGTATAGATCCACAAGGGGGCCGAAACACCATATATTTT. This encodes CASSIDPQGGRNTIYF. The chain recombines TRBV19 with TRBJ1-3, with 7 positions matching TRBD1. There are 16 residues in the CDR3. Per the germline V gene, CDR1 is LNHDA and CDR2 is SQIVND (reference sequence). J was trimmed by 5 bases and V by 0 bases; bases with no gene match: 7.

This clone appeared a few times. The V call is TRBV18, the J call TRBJ1-2; 11 nucleotides match TRBD1. The CDR3 totals 18 residues. Germline CDR1 KGHSH, CDR2 LQKENI. After removal of 2 bases from V and 6 bases from J, the junction contained 14 bases not matched to a gene. The CDR3 spells CASSPTRGQGAVKDGYTF. In DNA, the CDR3 is TGTGCCAGCTCACCAACTCGCGGACAGGGGGCGGTAAAGGATGGCTACACCTTC. The full variable domain, in which reference TRBV18 and TRBJ1-2 provide the parts outside the CDR3, is NAGVMQNPRHLVRRRGQEARLRCSPMKGHSHVYWYRQLPEEGLKFMVYLQKENIIDESGMPKERFSAEFPKEGPSILRIQQVVRGDSAAYFCASSPTRGQGAVKDGYTFGSGTRLTVV.

The V and J genes are TRBV19 and TRBJ2-1, with TRBD2 as a possible D gene (5 bases). The V gene lost 2 bases and the J gene lost 6 bases, with 11 bases spanning the gap. Germline lookup yields CDR1 LNHDA and CDR2 SQIVND (reference sequence). The CDR3 sequence is 14 residues long. The CDR3 reads CASSIKRERNEQFF. Written as DNA, the CDR3 is TGTGCCAGTAGTATAAAGAGGGAACGCAATGAGCAGTTCTTC.

This clone was found a few times. This chain connects TRBV6-2 or TRBV6-3 to TRBJ2-5, with 10 positions matching TRBD1. The germline V gene encodes CDR1 MNHEY and CDR2 SVGEGT. CDR3 length: 15 residues. Trimming removed 4 bases from V and 5 bases from J; junction bases left unmatched: 7. CDR3 sequence reads: CASSSGTGAFETQYF. CDR3 bases: TGTGCCAGCAGTTCCGGGACAGGGGCTTTTGAGACCCAGTACTTC.

This clone was seen a handful of times. The chain links TRBV5-5 to TRBJ2-7, with TRBD1 as a possible D gene (5 bases). Germline V CDR1 and CDR2: SGHKS, YYEKEE (reference sequence). The ends were cut back, 3 bases at V and 5 bases at J, with 12 bases in the middle. The CDR3 is 13 amino acids. CDR3 amino acids: CASSSPGIDEQYV. CDR3 nucleotides: TGTGCCAGCAGCTCCCCAGGGATCGACGAGCAGTACGTC.

CDR3 in DNA: TGTGCCAGCAGTGCGGGAGTATTCACCGGGGAGCTGTTTTTT. It codes for CASSAGVFTGELFF. The chain recombines TRBV2 with TRBJ2-2; D is possibly TRBD2 (6 bases). CDR1 and CDR2 (germline): SNHLY, FYNNEI. The CDR3 extends over 14 amino acids. Trimming removed 4 bases from V and 4 bases from J, with 10 bases in between.

The CDR3 region is CASSLGLAGNNEQFF. The DNA for the CDR3 is TGTGCCAGCAGCCTGGGACTAGCGGGTAACAATGAGCAGTTCTTC. The chain uses TRBV4-2 and TRBJ2-1; 12 bases match TRBD2. Losses at the gene ends were 4 bases for V and 5 bases for J; bases not matched to a gene: 3. CDR1 and CDR2 from the germline V gene are LGHNA and YNFKEQ. This CDR3 contains 15 residues.

V gene TRBV2 combines with J gene TRBJ2-4; D ambiguous. Trimming cost V 3 bases and J 3 bases, with 12 bases left between them. The CDR3 length is 15 residues. Germline V CDR1 and CDR2: SNHLY, FYNNEI. Here the CDR3 reads CASSEVVGVKNIQYF. For the CDR3, the DNA is TGTGCCAGCAGTGAGGTCGTGGGCGTCAAAAACATTCAGTACTTC.

The chain recombines TRBV5-1 with TRBJ1-2; TRBD1 is a possible D gene (5 bases). CDR1 is SGHRS and CDR2 is YFSETQ in the germline V gene. This CDR3 spans 15 amino acids. Trimming stripped 5 bases from V and 0 bases from J, with 14 bases between. In DNA form, the CDR3 reads TGCGCCAGCAGAGATAGGACAAATGCTAACTATGGCTACACCTTC. It codes for CASRDRTNANYGYTF.

V usage is TRBV2 and J usage is TRBJ2-1; 9 bases agree with TRBD1. This CDR3 is 15 amino acids long. Losses at the gene ends were 6 bases for V and 4 bases for J; bases not matched to a gene: 7. From germline, CDR1 is SNHLY and CDR2 FYNNEI. CDR3 sequence (DNA): TGTGCCAGCAGATTACAGGGGGCGTCGTACAATGAGCAGTTCTTC. This sequence encodes CASRLQGASYNEQFF.

This sequence joins TRBV5-1 and TRBJ2-5; TRBD1 matches 7 bases. Germline CDR1 is SGHRS and CDR2 is YFSETQ. The CDR3 covers 15 residues. After removal of 4 bases from V and 5 bases from J, the junction contained 11 bases not matched to a gene. DNA for the CDR3: TGCGCCAGCAGCCAAATAGGGGGCGGTTTCGAGACCCAGTACTTC. Translating it yields CASSQIGGGFETQYF.

This chain joins TRBV14 and TRBJ1-2; TRBD1 aligns across 9 bases. The ends lost 1 base at V and 6 bases at J; junction bases unmatched: 6. Per the germline V gene, CDR1 is SGHDN and CDR2 is FVKESK. The CDR3 spans 15 residues. CDR3 amino acids: CASSQVRDRADGYTF. The CDR3 coding sequence is TGTGCCAGCAGCCAAGTTAGGGACAGGGCGGATGGCTACACCTTC.

The chain combines TRBV5-6 with TRBJ1-1; no definite D call. V was shortened by 4 bases and J by 3 bases, with 7 bases between the two germline ends. Germline-derived CDR1 and CDR2 are SGHDT and YYEEEE. The CDR3 sequence is 12 residues long. CDR3 loop: CASSPRDTEAFF. The CDR3 nucleotides read TGTGCCAGCAGCCCCCGGGACACTGAAGCTTTCTTT.

The chain employs TRBV5-1 and TRBJ1-6, with TRBD1 matching over 7 bases. The CDR3 length is 15 residues. Germline CDR1 and CDR2: SGHRS and YFSETQ. The junction had 3 bases not matched to a gene; V was cut back by 5 bases and J by 1 base. The CDR3 loop reads CASSQGGSYNSPLHF. CDR3 nucleotide sequence: TGCGCCAGCAGTCAGGGGGGTTCCTATAATTCACCCCTCCACTTT.